This T cell receptor (beta chain) stems from a study of blood T cell repertoires in COVID-19. Remarks on this clone: The junction departs from the called germline gene at one end, perhaps through a read error.

Germline V gene sequence: CDR1 SGHNT, CDR2 YENEEA. This CDR3 has 14 amino acids. TCRdb's table, derived via immunoSEQ multiplex PCR, lists solely in-frame clones and lacks some. Counted here are 200,000 to 300,000 clones, around four fifths occurring once; the ten biggest clones make up roughly 6.4%. The specimen was peripheral blood. The origin of this receptor is a woman aged 60-75 years with active or convalescent COVID-19. The genes are TRBV11-3 and TRBJ2-1; TRBD2 matches 9 bases. In nucleotides, the CDR3 is TGTGCAAGCACGGGCGGGAGGGCCTACAATGAGCAGTTCTTC. Its translation: CASTGGRAYNEQFF.